The 8 T cell receptor beta chains below all came from one sample that was sequenced in a study of early T cells in non-severe SARS-CoV-2 infection. Each CDR3 protein gets one entry after TCRdb re-called the 5' RACE reads with MiXCR. Among 75,000 to 100,000 distinct CDR3 sequences listed, roughly 14% were seen once. Input material: whole blood. Receptor source: an adult who was a healthcare worker with PCR-confirmed SARS-CoV-2 infection or an uninfected control (not recorded which).

This clonotype was detected only a few times. This rearrangement joins TRBV18 to TRBJ1-2; 7 positions agree with TRBD1. Germline trimming cut 5 bases from V and 4 bases from J; bases unmatched to any gene: 13. Germline CDR1 KGHSH, CDR2 LQKENI. CDR3 length: 16 amino acids. The DNA for the CDR3 is TGTGCCAGCTCATCGGGGTATTTGGACAGGTCCTATGGCTACACCTTC. Residues: CASSSGYLDRSYGYTF.

The rearrangement links TRBV7-2 to TRBJ2-5, with TRBD2 identical over 12 bases. V was pared by 4 bases and J by 6 bases, with 9 bases of the junction left unmatched. Germline loops: CDR1 SGHTA, CDR2 FQGNSA. CDR3 length: 16 amino acids. Here the CDR3 DNA reads TGTGCCAGCAGCTCCCCTAGCGGGGGGGCCCCGAAGACCCAGTACTTC. Translated: CASSSPSGGAPKTQYF. Filled out from reference TRBV7-2 and TRBJ2-5, the complete variable domain reads GAGVSQSPSNKVTEKGKDVELRCDPISGHTALYWYRQSLGQGLEFLIYFQGNSAPDKSGLPSDRFSAERTGGSVSTLTIQRTQQEDSAVYLCASSSPSGGAPKTQYFGPGTRLLVL.

This clonotype was counted between two and nine times. The genes are TRBV7-3 and TRBJ2-3; 8 bases are shared with TRBD1. Trimming removed 4 bases from V and 6 bases from J; junction bases left unmatched: 6. This CDR3 comprises 14 residues. Germline assignment: CDR1 SGHTA and CDR2 FQGTGA. The CDR3: CASSSSNRGDTQYF. The CDR3 nucleotides are TGTGCCAGCAGCTCATCAAACAGGGGGGATACGCAGTATTTT.

The sample holds a few counts of this clonotype. The chain uses TRBV6-1 and TRBJ2-1; no firm D call. From germline, CDR1 is MNHNS and CDR2 SASEGT. Deletions cut 5 bases from V and 6 bases from J, with 14 bases between. This CDR3 is built from 14 residues. The CDR3 here is CASSILRSVNEQFF. The CDR3 DNA follows: TGTGCCAGCAGTATTCTACGATCCGTCAATGAGCAGTTCTTC.

This clonotype was seen only a few times. The gene calls are TRBV11-2 and TRBJ1-6; D not certain. The CDR3 is 16 residues long. Germline V gives CDR1 SGHAT, CDR2 FQNNGV. With 0 bases removed from V and 10 bases from J, the gap between germline ends came to 16 bases. The CDR3 DNA follows: TGTGCCAGCAGCTTAGATTCTTTGCGGCGCCGGTCACCCCTCCACTTT. This encodes CASSLDSLRRRSPLHF.

This clonotype was counted ten times or more. V and J are TRBV29-1 and TRBJ2-5; D remains unclear. This CDR3 contains 13 residues. V was shortened by 4 bases and J by 5 bases, with 14 bases between the two germline ends. From germline, CDR1 is SQVTM and CDR2 ANQGSEA. CDR3: CSVGPGPPETQYF. CDR3 DNA: TGCAGCGTTGGTCCGGGTCCTCCCGAGACCCAGTACTTC. Drawing the rest from reference TRBV29-1 and TRBJ2-5, the complete variable domain is SAVISQKPSRDICQRGTSLTIQCQVDSQVTMMFWYRQQPGQSLTLIATANQGSEATYESGFVIDKFPISRPNLTFSTLTVSNMSPEDSSIYLCSVGPGPPETQYFGPGTRLLVL.

The rearrangement links TRBV12-3 or TRBV12-4 to TRBJ1-1; no reliable D call. The V end lost 6 bases, the J end lost 2 bases, and 13 bases lay between the germline ends. The CDR3 sequence is 14 residues long. As DNA, the CDR3 is TGTGCCAGCAGCCGAAGGACGGTAAACACTGAAGCTTTCTTT. Amino acid sequence: CASSRRTVNTEAFF.

The chain couples TRBV2 to TRBJ2-1; 7 nucleotides match TRBD2. With V trimmed by 4 bases and J by 4 bases, 4 bases remained unmatched. This CDR3 comprises 14 residues. Germline V gene data show CDR1 as SNHLY and CDR2 as FYNNEI. CDR3 sequence (DNA): TGTGCCAGCAGTGGACTAGCCGAATACAATGAGCAGTTCTTC. Translating it yields CASSGLAEYNEQFF.